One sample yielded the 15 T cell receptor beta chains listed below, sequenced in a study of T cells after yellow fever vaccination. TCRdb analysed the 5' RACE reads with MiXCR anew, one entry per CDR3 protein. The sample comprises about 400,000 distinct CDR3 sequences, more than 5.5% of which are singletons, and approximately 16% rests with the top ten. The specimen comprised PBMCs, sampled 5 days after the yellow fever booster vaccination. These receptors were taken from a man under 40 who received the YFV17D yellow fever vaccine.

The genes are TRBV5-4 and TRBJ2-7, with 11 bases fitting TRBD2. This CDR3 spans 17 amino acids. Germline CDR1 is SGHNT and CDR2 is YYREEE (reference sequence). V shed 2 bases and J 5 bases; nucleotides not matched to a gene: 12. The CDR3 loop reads CASSFTLLAGERNEQYF. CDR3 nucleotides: TGTGCCAGCAGCTTCACGCTACTAGCGGGAGAAAGGAACGAGCAGTACTTC.

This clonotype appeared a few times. The CDR3 DNA is TGCAGTGCTAGAGATGGGGGAAGAGGAGAACTTGAGCAGTTCTTC. It is translated as CSARDGGRGELEQFF. The V call is TRBV20-1, the J call TRBJ2-1, with D possibly called TRBD1 or TRBD2 (5 bases each). This CDR3 has 15 residues. The V end lost 0 bases, the J end lost 9 bases, and 18 bases lay between the germline ends. From germline, CDR1 is DFQATT and CDR2 SNEGSKA (reference sequence).

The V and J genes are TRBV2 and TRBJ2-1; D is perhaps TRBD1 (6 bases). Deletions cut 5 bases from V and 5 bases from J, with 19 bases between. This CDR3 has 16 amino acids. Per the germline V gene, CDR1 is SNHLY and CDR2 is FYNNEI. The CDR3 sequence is CASSTHRELFDNEQFF. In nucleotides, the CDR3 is TGTGCCAGCAGTACGCACAGGGAGCTTTTCGACAATGAGCAGTTCTTC.

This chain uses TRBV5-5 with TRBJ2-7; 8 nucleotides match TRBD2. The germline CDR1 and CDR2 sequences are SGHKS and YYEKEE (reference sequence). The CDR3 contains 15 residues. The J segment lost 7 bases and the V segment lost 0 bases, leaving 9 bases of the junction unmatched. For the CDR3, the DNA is TGTGCCAGCAGCTTGGAACGGGAGGGCCGCGGAGAGCAGTACTTC. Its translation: CASSLEREGRGEQYF.

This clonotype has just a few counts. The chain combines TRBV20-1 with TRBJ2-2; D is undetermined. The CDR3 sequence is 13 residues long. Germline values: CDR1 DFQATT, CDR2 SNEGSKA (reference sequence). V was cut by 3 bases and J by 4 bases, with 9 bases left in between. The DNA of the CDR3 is TGCAGTGCTAGTTTTTCCGGCACCGGGGAGCTGTTTTTT. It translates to CSASFSGTGELFF.

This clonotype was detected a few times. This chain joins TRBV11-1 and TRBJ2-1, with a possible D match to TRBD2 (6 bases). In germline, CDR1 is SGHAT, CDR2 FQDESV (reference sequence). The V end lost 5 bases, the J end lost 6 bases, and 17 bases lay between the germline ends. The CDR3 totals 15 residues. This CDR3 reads CASSLSSGESNEQFF. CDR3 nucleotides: TGTGCCAGCAGCCTAAGTTCGGGGGAGAGCAATGAGCAGTTCTTC.

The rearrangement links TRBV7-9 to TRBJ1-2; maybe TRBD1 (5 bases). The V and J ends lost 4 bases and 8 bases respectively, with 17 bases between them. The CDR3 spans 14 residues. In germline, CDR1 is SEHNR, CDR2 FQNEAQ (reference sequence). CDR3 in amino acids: CASSSRRDPPGYTF. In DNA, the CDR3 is TGTGCCAGCAGCTCCCGGCGGGACCCCCCGGGCTACACCTTC. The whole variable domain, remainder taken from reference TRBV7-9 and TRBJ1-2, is DTGVSQNPRHKITKRGQNVTFRCDPISEHNRLYWYRQTLGQGPEFLTYFQNEAQLEKSRLLSDRFSAERPKGSFSTLEIQRTEQGDSAMYLCASSSRRDPPGYTFGSGTRLTVV.

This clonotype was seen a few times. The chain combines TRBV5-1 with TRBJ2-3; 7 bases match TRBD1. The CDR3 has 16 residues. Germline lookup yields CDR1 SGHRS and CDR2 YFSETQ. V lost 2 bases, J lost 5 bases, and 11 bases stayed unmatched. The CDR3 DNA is TGCGCCAGCAGCTTATTCGGGACAGAGGTGGGAGATACGCAGTATTTT. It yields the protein CASSLFGTEVGDTQYF.

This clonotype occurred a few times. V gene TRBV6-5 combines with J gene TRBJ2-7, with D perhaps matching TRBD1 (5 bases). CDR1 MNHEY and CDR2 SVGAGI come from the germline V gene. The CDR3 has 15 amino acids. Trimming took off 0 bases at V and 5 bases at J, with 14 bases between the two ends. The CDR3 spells CASSYSNQGTDEQYF. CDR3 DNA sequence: TGTGCCAGCAGTTACTCGAATCAGGGAACAGACGAGCAGTACTTC.

The CDR3 here is CASRRSGRGDETQYF. In DNA form, the CDR3 reads TGTGCCAGCAGACGTAGCGGGAGAGGCGACGAGACCCAGTACTTC. The chain uses TRBV7-6 and TRBJ2-5; TRBD2 aligns across 9 bases. Germline V CDR1 and CDR2: SGHVS, FNYEAQ. There are 15 residues in the CDR3. The V and J ends lost 6 bases and 5 bases, in that order; junction bases with no gene match: 10. Full variable domain (missing parts from reference TRBV7-6 and TRBJ2-5): GAGVSQSPRYKVTKRGQDVALRCDPISGHVSLYWYRQALGQGPEFLTYFNYEAQQDKSGLPNDRFSAERPEGSISTLTIQRTEQRDSAMYRCASRRSGRGDETQYFGPGTRLLVL.

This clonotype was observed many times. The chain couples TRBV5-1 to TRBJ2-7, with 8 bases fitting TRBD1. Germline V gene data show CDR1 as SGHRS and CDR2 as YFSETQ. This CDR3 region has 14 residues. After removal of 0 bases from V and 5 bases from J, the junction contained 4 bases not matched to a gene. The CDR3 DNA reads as TGCGCCAGCAGCTTGGGTCAGGGGGCACACGAGCAGTACTTC. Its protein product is CASSLGQGAHEQYF.

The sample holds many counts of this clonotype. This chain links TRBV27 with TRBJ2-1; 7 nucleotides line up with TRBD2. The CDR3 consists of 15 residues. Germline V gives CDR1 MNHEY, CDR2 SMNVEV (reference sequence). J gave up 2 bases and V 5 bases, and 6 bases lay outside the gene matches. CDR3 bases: TGTGCCAGCAGTCGGGGGGACGGCGCCTACAATGAGCAGTTCTTC. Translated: CASSRGDGAYNEQFF.

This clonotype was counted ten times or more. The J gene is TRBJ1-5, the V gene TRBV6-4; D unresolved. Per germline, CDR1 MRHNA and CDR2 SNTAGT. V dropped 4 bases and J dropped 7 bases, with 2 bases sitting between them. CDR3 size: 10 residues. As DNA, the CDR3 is TGTGCCAGCAGTGGACAGCCCCAGCATTTT. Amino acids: CASSGQPQHF.

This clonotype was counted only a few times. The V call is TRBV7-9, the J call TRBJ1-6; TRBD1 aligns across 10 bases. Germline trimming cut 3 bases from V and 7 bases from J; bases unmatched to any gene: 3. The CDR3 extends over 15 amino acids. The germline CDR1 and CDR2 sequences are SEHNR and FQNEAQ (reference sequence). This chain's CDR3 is CASSFKDRGNSPLHF. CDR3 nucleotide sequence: TGTGCCAGCAGCTTTAAGGACAGGGGGAATTCACCCCTCCACTTT.

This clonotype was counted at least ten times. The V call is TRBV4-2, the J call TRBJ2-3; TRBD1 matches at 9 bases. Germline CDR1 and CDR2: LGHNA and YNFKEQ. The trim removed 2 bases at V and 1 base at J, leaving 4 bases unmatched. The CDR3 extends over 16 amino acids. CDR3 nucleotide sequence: TGTGCCAGCAGCCAAAGGACAGGGGTCGGCACAGATACGCAGTATTTT. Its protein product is CASSQRTGVGTDTQYF.